The clone carrying this TCR beta chain was detected only a few times. This sample is drawn from a study of Graves' ophthalmopathy and Graves' hyperthyroidism. TCR beta CDR3 amplification used RNA transcripts. First-round RT-PCR used HTBI primers; second-round multiplex PCR followed. In TCRdb, the multiplex PCR reads were re-called with MiXCR into one record per CDR3 protein. Of around 590,000 distinct CDR3 sequences listed, roughly 39% were seen once; the top ten hold about 4%. Per the germline V gene, CDR1 is SEHNR and CDR2 is FQNEAQ (reference sequence). Trimming shortened V by 5 bases and J by 0 bases, and 14 bases separated the two germline ends. The CDR3 consists of 17 residues.

The TCR sequence derives from an adult man with Graves' hyperthyroidism. The chain is built from TRBV7-9 and TRBJ2-6; D call uncertain. Material for sequencing was peripheral blood or thyroid tissue (not recorded which). CDR3 DNA sequence: TGTGCCAGCAGCCAACACATGGCCCCCTCTGGGGCCAACGTCCTGACTTTC. This codes for CASSQHMAPSGANVLTF. Together with reference TRBV7-9 and TRBJ2-6, the CDR3 gives the full variable domain: DTGVSQNPRHKITKRGQNVTFRCDPISEHNRLYWYRQTLGQGPEFLTYFQNEAQLEKSRLLSDRFSAERPKGSFSTLEIQRTEQGDSAMYLCASSQHMAPSGANVLTFGAGSRLTVL.